Below, one T cell receptor (beta chain) is given with its context. It has no known antigen specificity. Per-nucleotide qualities are absent, and no much larger clonotype sits a single base away. The immunoSEQ Assay, a bias-controlled multiplex PCR, was used to amplify TCRbeta CDR3 regions from genomic DNA. The authors processed their data as follows. Within the assay, amplification of reference gene primers was used to estimate how many nucleated cells each sample contained. Sequence reads were collapsed and filtered to measure the absolute abundance of every unique TCRbeta CDR3 rearrangement. For each sample, productive Simpson clonality was calculated as the square root of Simpson's diversity index across productive rearrangements. Held by TCRdb, this immuneACCESS table contains in-frame sequences only and omits some clones. Under half of the omission traces to an unresolved V gene where checked; the cause of the rest is unknown. V and J calls and clone size are copied from that table; D and trimming were computed from the DNA. The sample has a few hundred thousand clones on record, 90% of them singletons. The ten largest make up around 1% of the sample.

The CDR3 spans 15 residues, from the cysteine through the phenylalanine. Kept here is only the CDR3 DNA, which spans 45 bases and is read in frame from base 1. The germline V gene sets CDR1 to SGHVS and CDR2 to FNYEAQ. V loses 4 bases of germline sequence and J loses 5 bases, and the interval between the two ends is 17 bases. This sample is drawn from a study of blood T cell repertoires in COVID-19 (dated by TCRdb to about 2020). The study in broad terms: Samples covering the acute and convalescent phases of COVID-19 were provided by collaborators in the United States, Italy and Spain. The prospective study material was composed of cDNA or gDNA derived from T cells, B-cell-depleted T cells, or PBMCs. The dataset comprised deeply sampled blood TCRbeta repertoires from subjects exposed to, actively infected with, or recovered from COVID-19. A freely available public database, intended as a resource for researchers studying the immune response to SARS-CoV-2, is where the repertoires were released. The samples were drawn from the first 160 participants of the ongoing ImmuneRACE study and from 950 to 1,500 subjects provided by 6 global collaborators. Sample metadata almost always included a de-identified subject ID, COVID-19 status, age in years and sex. Where HLA class I and class II types were available, the types were taken from metadata supplied by the sample provider, not from assay-based typing. The research as a whole found: The amount of clinical and demographic metadata varied by source and participant and was provided uncurated.

In Seattle, one collaborating source enrolled patients while the infection was active and tracked those patients longitudinally over the course of disease. Collaborating institutions collected whole blood in K2EDTA tubes following their own protocols. For TCRbeta analysis, collaborators shipped samples in one of three forms: frozen whole blood, isolated PBMCs, or DNA extracted from either of those sample types. This sequence originates from a woman between 40 and 55 years old with COVID-19, enrolled during active disease. The rearrangement combines TRBV7-6 with TRBJ1-1, and possibly TRBD1, on 5 matching bases. The sequencing input was peripheral blood. The DNA reads as follows: TGTGCCAGCAGCTCCTCCCAGGGAAGCTTGACTGAAGCTTTCTTT. Its protein product is CASSSSQGSLTEAFF.